Listed below are T cell receptor beta chains from one sample, sequenced in a study of control samples from healthy donors and cancer patients. Repertoires were generated with immunoSEQ multiplex PCR, while TCRdb's copy carries only in-frame clones and drops some. The sample includes 80,000 to 85,000 clones, more than 70% seen only once; the top ten take approximately 5.1%. The sample comprised blood. All receptors derive from a woman between 45 and 65 years old in good health. Both conserved end residues are trimmed from each CDR3. Where a row states a size, it is once, few, many or the class of an expanded clone; other rows omit it.

cdr3_length: 16
v_call: TRBV11-2
clone_size: -
cdr3_aa: ASSSLPPGGDINEKLF

cdr3_length: 14
v_call: TRBV6-6
clone_size: -
cdr3_aa: ASSAGTGVMNTEAF

cdr3_length: 12
v_call: TRBV6-5
clone_size: -
cdr3_aa: ASRLRATGQPQH

cdr3_length: 13
v_call: TRBV10-3
clone_size: -
cdr3_aa: AIRRDANAQDTQY

cdr3_length: 11
v_call: TRBV4-1
clone_size: -
cdr3_aa: ASSQGQNSPLH

cdr3_length: 10
v_call: TRBV6-1
clone_size: -
cdr3_aa: ASSQPNNEQF

cdr3_length: 11
v_call: TRBV5-5
clone_size: -
cdr3_aa: ASSLLGEETQY

cdr3_length: 10
v_call: TRBV5-1
clone_size: -
cdr3_aa: ASSLERGSPF

cdr3_length: 13
v_call: TRBV7-9
clone_size: -
cdr3_aa: ASGNRVASGNTIY

cdr3_length: 12
v_call: TRBV5-8
clone_size: -
cdr3_aa: ASSFVDMNTEAF

cdr3_length: 13
v_call: TRBV7-9
clone_size: -
cdr3_aa: ASSPLDRGPNEQY

cdr3_length: 11
v_call: TRBV11-2
clone_size: -
cdr3_aa: ASSPPGRSGYT

cdr3_length: 11
v_call: TRBV10-2
clone_size: -
cdr3_aa: ASSSDRNTEAF

cdr3_length: 15
v_call: TRBV7-8
clone_size: -
cdr3_aa: ASSPYLRGMVKNIQY

cdr3_length: 9
v_call: TRBV28
clone_size: -
cdr3_aa: ASSVGYGYT

cdr3_length: 12
v_call: TRBV19
clone_size: -
cdr3_aa: ASSATGVGSPLH

cdr3_length: 11
v_call: TRBV2
clone_size: -
cdr3_aa: ASAADRDSGYT

cdr3_length: 10
v_call: TRBV5-1
clone_size: -
cdr3_aa: ASSLEGDEQF

cdr3_length: 13
v_call: TRBV7-8
clone_size: -
cdr3_aa: ASSLARYSKYGYT

cdr3_length: 16
v_call: TRBV4-1
clone_size: -
cdr3_aa: ASSQDRAASGGVDEQF

cdr3_length: 8
v_call: TRBV6-5
clone_size: -
cdr3_aa: ASKGEKLF

cdr3_length: 10
v_call: TRBV7-9
clone_size: -
cdr3_aa: ASSVGTDTQY

cdr3_length: 10
v_call: TRBV5-1
clone_size: -
cdr3_aa: ASSLESYGYT

cdr3_length: 17
v_call: TRBV9
clone_size: -
cdr3_aa: ASSAAKAGITPYTGELF

cdr3_length: 9
v_call: TRBV20-1
clone_size: -
cdr3_aa: SARVDGELF

cdr3_length: 12
v_call: TRBV30
clone_size: once
cdr3_aa: AWSTGGASYEQY

cdr3_length: 13
v_call: TRBV6-6
clone_size: -
cdr3_aa: ASSYRGLQNTEAF

cdr3_length: 12
v_call: TRBV3-1/TRBV3-2
clone_size: -
cdr3_aa: ASSHSGSTDTQY

cdr3_length: 12
v_call: TRBV2
clone_size: -
cdr3_aa: ASSRRWGQTEAF

cdr3_length: 17
v_call: TRBV10-3
clone_size: -
cdr3_aa: AISESLGVSASSGNTIY

cdr3_length: 11
v_call: TRBV12-5
clone_size: -
cdr3_aa: ASSSTVNYGYT

cdr3_length: 11
v_call: TRBV9
clone_size: -
cdr3_aa: ASSVLWDNEQF

cdr3_length: 11
v_call: TRBV27
clone_size: -
cdr3_aa: ASSLDAGYGYT

cdr3_length: 14
v_call: TRBV7-2
clone_size: -
cdr3_aa: ASSPRFATGAYGYT

cdr3_length: 11
v_call: TRBV11-2
clone_size: once
cdr3_aa: ASSFGGTDTQY

cdr3_length: 12
v_call: TRBV2
clone_size: -
cdr3_aa: ASSVGGSNEKLF

cdr3_length: 12
v_call: TRBV5-6
clone_size: -
cdr3_aa: ASSRTGFHSPLH

cdr3_length: 12
v_call: TRBV6-5
clone_size: -
cdr3_aa: ASRGDRSNTEAF

cdr3_length: 14
v_call: TRBV6-4
clone_size: -
cdr3_aa: ASSDRLAGGPNEQF

cdr3_length: 13
v_call: TRBV19
clone_size: -
cdr3_aa: ASRASGGQHNEQF

cdr3_length: 9
v_call: TRBV12-3/TRBV12-4
clone_size: once
cdr3_aa: ASTRGYEQY

cdr3_length: 14
v_call: TRBV25-1
clone_size: -
cdr3_aa: ASSGPHRGYNTEAF

cdr3_length: 15
v_call: TRBV10-1
clone_size: -
cdr3_aa: ASSDPSNPGQGRTQH

cdr3_length: 14
v_call: TRBV7-2
clone_size: -
cdr3_aa: ASSLGGPKTGSPLH

cdr3_length: 11
v_call: TRBV9
clone_size: -
cdr3_aa: ASSVGAHNEQF

cdr3_length: 14
v_call: TRBV19
clone_size: -
cdr3_aa: ASSILRVVSYNEQF

cdr3_length: 12
v_call: TRBV23-1
clone_size: -
cdr3_aa: ASSPGTLNEKLF

cdr3_length: 14
v_call: TRBV5-1
clone_size: -
cdr3_aa: ASSFSGVETTGELF

cdr3_length: 11
v_call: TRBV18
clone_size: -
cdr3_aa: ASSQGQGYGYT

cdr3_length: 12
v_call: TRBV28
clone_size: -
cdr3_aa: ASSLTEAGNTIY